This TCR beta chain was found in a study of blood T cell repertoires in COVID-19. In its sample, this clone was seen once. The trim removed 5 bases at V and 8 bases at J, leaving 6 bases unmatched. The CDR3 loop spans 12 amino acids. In the original processing: The authors estimated nucleated cell counts from reference gene primer amplification. This table comes from immunoSEQ multiplex PCR, and its TCRdb copy is limited to in-frame clones, with some not included. The D gene and trimming were derived from the DNA, and the V and J assignments and clone size from that table. The table shows about 180,000 clones, with 75% to 90% occurring only once.

The sequenced material came from peripheral blood. The clonotype comes from a human donor with active or convalescent COVID-19. The donor label of this sample is uncertain. The chain recombines TRBV12-3 or TRBV12-4 with TRBJ2-7; 7 bases fit TRBD1. CDR3 in amino acids: CASSQSQGKQYF. CDR3 nucleotide sequence: TGTGCCAGCAGTCAATCACAGGGGAAGCAGTACTTC.